This T cell receptor (beta chain) was observed in a study of cytomegalovirus exposure and HLA in healthy donors. There are 15 residues in the CDR3. V lost 1 base to trimming and J lost 4 bases, with 12 bases between them. From germline, CDR1 is SEHNR and CDR2 FQNEAQ (reference sequence). In the PCR, 60 Vbeta and 13 Jbeta primers were used. Data came from immunoSEQ multiplex PCR; TCRdb stores just in-frame clones and leaves some out. Its clone listing holds some 47,000 clones. The material sequenced was PBMCs. This sequence was found in a woman between 35 and 50 years old in good health and CMV-seronegative. The gene calls are TRBV7-9 and TRBJ2-3, with D unresolved. The CDR3 nucleotides read TGTGCCAGCAGCTTAGGGCCAGCAGGATCAGATACGCAGTATTTT. Amino acid sequence: CASSLGPAGSDTQYF.